Listed below are T cell receptor beta chains from one sample, sequenced in a study of blood T cell repertoires in COVID-19. TCRdb keeps only in-frame clones here, not all; method: immunoSEQ multiplex PCR. The table records about 20,000 clones, about 86% of them present only once. Sequencing was performed on peripheral blood. Every receptor here comes from a human donor in a cohort sampled during active COVID-19. Each CDR3 is given with its conserved first and last residue. A D gene is named only where the DNA matches it firmly. Size is stated for part of the rows, as once, few or many counts, or as a class when the clone is expanded.

clone_size | cdr3_length | j_call | d_call | v_call | cdr3_aa | cdr3_nt
NA | 15 | TRBJ2-1 | TRBD1 | TRBV29-1 | CSVVAGTGVSHEQFF | TGCAGCGTTGTCGCCGGGACAGGGGTATCCCATGAGCAGTTCTTC
NA | 13 | TRBJ1-1 | NA | TRBV25-1 | CASSEPENTEAFF | TGTGCCAGCAGTGAGCCAGAGAACACTGAAGCTTTCTTT
once | 14 | TRBJ2-3 | TRBD2 | TRBV6-5 | CASSFGRLAGDAYF | TGTGCCAGCAGTTTTGGACGACTAGCGGGAGACGCGTATTTT
NA | 15 | TRBJ1-5 | TRBD1 | TRBV3-1/TRBV3-2 | CASSQDFTGGQPQHF | TGTGCCAGCAGCCAAGATTTCACAGGGGGCCAGCCCCAGCATTTT
few | 14 | TRBJ1-1 | NA | TRBV5-8 | CASSLYHGDTEAFF | TGTGCCAGCAGCTTGTATCACGGAGACACTGAAGCTTTCTTT
NA | 14 | TRBJ2-7 | NA | TRBV6-2/TRBV6-3 | CASSYGQVPYEQYF | TGTGCCAGCAGTTACGGGCAGGTACCCTACGAGCAGTACTTC
NA | 15 | TRBJ2-1 | TRBD2 | TRBV9 | CASSGTSGRNNEQFF | TGTGCCAGCAGCGGGACTAGCGGGAGGAACAATGAGCAGTTCTTC
NA | 15 | TRBJ2-1 | NA | TRBV7-8 | CASSSEERRYNEQFF | TGTGCCAGCAGCTCGGAGGAGCGTCGCTACAATGAGCAGTTCTTC
NA | 17 | TRBJ2-5 | TRBD2 | TRBV5-1 | CASSRSTSGTFQETQYF | TGCGCCAGCAGCAGATCGACTAGCGGGACCTTCCAAGAGACCCAGTACTTC
NA | 15 | TRBJ2-7 | TRBD1 | TRBV14 | CASSHPGQGVDEQYF | TGTGCCAGCAGCCACCCGGGACAGGGGGTGGACGAGCAGTACTTC
NA | 12 | TRBJ1-4 | NA | TRBV28 | CASSFPDEKLFF | TGTGCCAGCAGTTTCCCAGATGAAAAACTGTTTTTT
NA | 15 | TRBJ2-7 | NA | TRBV28 | CASSTPGQGFGEQYF | TGTGCCAGCAGCACCCCCGGACAAGGCTTCGGCGAGCAGTACTTC
NA | 16 | TRBJ1-2 | NA | TRBV3-1/TRBV3-2 | CASSQSAGTTNYGYTF | TGTGCCAGCAGCCAATCGGCCGGGACAACTAACTATGGCTACACCTTC
NA | 17 | TRBJ2-3 | TRBD2 | TRBV27 | CASSFRRLAGVGDTQYF | TGTGCCAGCAGTTTCCGTAGACTAGCGGGAGTCGGAGATACGCAGTATTTT